The sequence of this T cell receptor beta chain was determined in a study of breast tumors, draining lymph nodes, adjacent tissues. This clonotype was observed many times. Antigen: not known. The lymph nodes were axillary draining lymph nodes from breast cancer patients. This CDR3 has 15 residues. V was clipped by 6 bases and J by 4 bases; unmatched bases: 6. Germline CDR1 and CDR2: SNHLY and FYNNEI. Overall study findings and caveats: Most tumor T cells seemingly derive from lymph node, then expand in tumor. Tumor TCR diversity was below lymph nodes but above nontumor tissue.

TCRdb reprocessed the multiplex PCR reads via MiXCR and lists one record per CDR3 protein. The sample shows 85,000 to 130,000 distinct CDR3 sequences, about 31% of them seen only once. This sequence originates from a female donor with breast cancer. Some clones in this sample may be carry-over from other donors' samples. Sequencing used axillary lymph node tissue. The V gene is TRBV2, the J gene TRBJ2-1; 10 bases line up with TRBD2. CDR3 in DNA: TGTGCCAGCAGGAATAGGGGACTAGCGTACAATGAGCAGTTCTTC. Its protein is CASRNRGLAYNEQFF.